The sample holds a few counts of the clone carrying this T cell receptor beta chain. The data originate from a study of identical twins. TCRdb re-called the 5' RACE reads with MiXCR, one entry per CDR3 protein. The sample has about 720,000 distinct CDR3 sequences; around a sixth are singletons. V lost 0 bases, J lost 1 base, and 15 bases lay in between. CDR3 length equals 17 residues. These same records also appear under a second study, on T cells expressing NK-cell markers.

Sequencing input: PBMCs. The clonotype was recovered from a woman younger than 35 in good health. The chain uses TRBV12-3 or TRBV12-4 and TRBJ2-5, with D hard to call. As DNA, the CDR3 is TGTGCCAGCAGTTTAGCGCTAAGCCTCTGGCCCCAAGAGACCCAGTACTTC. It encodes CASSLALSLWPQETQYF.